Each of the 18 T cell receptor beta chains below was sequenced from the same sample in a study of T cell repertoires in cytomegalovirus infection (dated by TCRdb to about 2019). What these receptors recognize is not known. Per the publication, the treatment or condition label means: in vitro stimulation with specific CMV peptide epitopes to enrich CMV-specific T cells. The sample was run on an Illumina HiSeq 1500. Through fastp at Q25 and MiXCR, TCRdb rebuilt clones from the public reads, retaining in-frame beta chains. Each CDR3 protein appears once, grouped with its most common genes and DNA. In this sample the table shows some 920,000 distinct CDR3 sequences, about a third of which occur a single time. The ten largest clones represent over 13% of the sample. The sequences come from cultured CD8+ T cells from PBMCs, collected from culture after CMV antigen stimulation. The receptor set was obtained from a human donor in good health (CMV status not recorded). Some clones in this sample may be carry-over from other donors' samples.

This clonotype was found a few times. The J gene is TRBJ2-5, the V gene TRBV7-6; D is possibly TRBD1 (5 bases). The CDR3 loop spans 17 amino acids. V was trimmed by 1 base and J by 1 base, leaving 16 bases between them. The germline gives CDR1 SGHVS, CDR2 FNYEAQ. DNA for the CDR3: TGTGCCAGCAGCTTAGAGGGGTTTTTCAGGGTCCAAGAGACCCAGTACTTC. Translating it yields CASSLEGFFRVQETQYF. Looking up the rest from reference TRBV7-6 and TRBJ2-5 gives the full variable domain: GAGVSQSPRYKVTKRGQDVALRCDPISGHVSLYWYRQALGQGPEFLTYFNYEAQQDKSGLPNDRFSAERPEGSISTLTIQRTEQRDSAMYRCASSLEGFFRVQETQYFGPGTRLLVL.

The V and J genes are TRBV6-6 and TRBJ2-5; the match to TRBD2 covers 16 bases. Trimming took 0 bases from V and 5 from J; bases not matched to a gene: 3. Germline V lookup: CDR1 MNHNY, CDR2 SVGAGI (reference sequence). The CDR3 is made up of 17 amino acids. The CDR3 nucleotides read TGTGCCAGCAGTTACTCGGGACTAGCGGGGGGGATGGAGACCCAGTACTTC. Amino acids: CASSYSGLAGGMETQYF.

The rearrangement uses TRBV12-3 or TRBV12-4 and TRBJ1-2; D is unresolved. Trimming took off 10 bases at V and 11 bases at J, with 17 bases between the two ends. The CDR3 runs 11 residues. CDR3 in DNA: TGTGCCAACTTTGCGGGCGACTCTTACACCTTC. It specifies CANFAGDSYTF.

The chain employs TRBV10-3 and TRBJ2-1; weak D call: TRBD2 (6 bases). Per the germline V gene, CDR1 is ENHRY and CDR2 is SYGVKD. V was pared by 8 bases and J by 8 bases, with 22 bases between. The CDR3 runs 15 residues. DNA of the CDR3: TGTGCCATCGCAAACGGCGGGGAAGGGGCTGATGAGCAGTTCTTC. Its protein product is CAIANGGEGADEQFF.

The rearrangement uses TRBV29-1 and TRBJ2-7; the D gene is possibly TRBD1 (6 bases). Per the germline V gene, CDR1 is SQVTM and CDR2 is ANQGSEA. CDR3 length: 11 amino acids. V was trimmed by 5 bases and J by 5 bases, leaving 10 bases between them. The CDR3 DNA reads as TGCAGCGTTCGAGACAGGAACGAGCAGTACGTC. It is translated as CSVRDRNEQYV.

The CDR3 nucleotides read TGTGCCAGCAGCTTCGGGAATCAGCATGGCTACACCTTC. This encodes CASSFGNQHGYTF. The V call is TRBV5-6, the J call TRBJ1-2; D gene ambiguous. This CDR3 is built from 13 residues. The germline CDR1 and CDR2 sequences are SGHDT and YYEEEE. Trimming removed 2 bases from V and 6 bases from J, with 11 bases in between. Together with reference TRBV5-6 and TRBJ1-2, the CDR3 gives the full variable domain: DAGVTQSPTHLIKTRGQQVTLRCSPKSGHDTVSWYQQALGQGPQFIFQYYEEEERQRGNFPDRFSGHQFPNYSSELNVNALLLGDSALYLCASSFGNQHGYTFGSGTRLTVV.

In its sample, this clonotype was seen a few times. V usage is TRBV6-2 or TRBV6-3 and J usage is TRBJ2-7; weak D call: TRBD2 (5 bases). V shed 6 bases and J shed 6 bases, with 15 bases lying between them. This CDR3 is built from 13 residues. Germline V gene sequence: CDR1 MNHEY, CDR2 SVGEGT. The CDR3 region has the DNA TGTGCCAGCAGGTATGCAGACTACTTCGAGCAGTACGTC. It codes for CASRYADYFEQYV.

This clonotype was detected many times. The chain links TRBV5-4 to TRBJ2-7, with D uncertain. The germline gives CDR1 SGHNT, CDR2 YYREEE (reference sequence). The V gene lost 2 bases and the J gene lost 1 base, with 10 bases spanning the gap. CDR3 length: 14 amino acids. The CDR3 is CASSFWKSSYEQYV. In DNA form, the CDR3 reads TGTGCCAGCAGCTTCTGGAAGTCTTCCTACGAGCAGTACGTC.

Points on this clonotype: A read error may explain this, as a much larger clone is one base away. The J gene is TRBJ1-1, the V gene TRBV7-6; the D is unclear. Germline values: CDR1 SGHVS, CDR2 FNYEAQ. This CDR3 is built from 11 residues. V lost 5 bases, J lost 10 bases, and 11 bases lay in between. CDR3 loop: CASSDEFGAFF. The CDR3 DNA reads as TGTGCCAGCAGCGACGAATTTGGAGCTTTCTTT.

This chain connects TRBV13 to TRBJ1-1; possibly TRBD1 for D (5 bases). This CDR3 is built from 14 residues. Germline V gives CDR1 PRHDT, CDR2 FYEKMQ (reference sequence). The V end lost 5 bases, the J end lost 2 bases, and 12 bases lay between the germline ends. CDR3 DNA: TGTGCCAGCAGCGCGACAGCCCGCAACACTGAAGCTTTCTTT. This gives the protein CASSATARNTEAFF.

The chain is built from TRBV7-2 and TRBJ1-2; perhaps TRBD1 as D (6 bases). Trimming stripped 4 bases from V and 4 bases from J, with 16 bases between. The CDR3 has 15 residues. Germline CDR1 and CDR2: SGHTA and FQGNSA. The CDR3: CASSSQGIHAYGYTF. CDR3 nucleotides: TGTGCCAGCAGCTCACAGGGAATCCACGCCTATGGCTACACCTTC.

This clonotype was recorded many times. This chain links TRBV12-3 or TRBV12-4 with TRBJ1-2; TRBD1 matches at 8 bases. The CDR3 extends over 12 amino acids. The trim removed 5 bases at V and 4 bases at J, leaving 0 bases unmatched. CDR3 sequence: CASSDRGYGYTF. As DNA, the CDR3 is TGTGCCAGCAGTGACAGGGGCTATGGCTACACCTTC.

The chain joins TRBV19 to TRBJ2-3; the D gene is possibly TRBD2 (5 bases). This CDR3 contains 15 residues. V was trimmed by 6 bases and J by 3 bases, leaving 16 bases between them. Germline-derived CDR1 and CDR2 are LNHDA and SQIVND (reference sequence). The CDR3 bases are TGTGCCAGTAGGGGGTCTACGGGGTGGACAGATACGCAGTATTTT. Translated, it gives CASRGSTGWTDTQYF.

The chain couples TRBV7-9 to TRBJ2-7, with a tentative D call TRBD2 (5 bases). Germline V CDR1 and CDR2: SEHNR, FQNEAQ (reference sequence). V was cut by 5 bases and J by 4 bases, with 12 bases left in between. The CDR3 is made up of 13 amino acids. The CDR3 loop reads CASSPGGYYEQYV. In DNA form, the CDR3 reads TGTGCCAGCAGCCCAGGAGGTTATTACGAGCAGTACGTC.

The chain combines TRBV10-3 with TRBJ2-1; no reliable D call. The CDR3 covers 14 residues. Germline assignment: CDR1 ENHRY and CDR2 SYGVKD. The V end was cut by 3 bases, the J end by 0 bases, with 6 bases between. CDR3 bases: TGTGCCATCAGTGATCTTAGCTCCTACAATGAGCAGTTCTTC. Its translation is CAISDLSSYNEQFF.

The CDR3 coding sequence is TGTGCCAGCAGCGGACTAGTGGGGGAAGAGACCCAGTACTTC. Translating gives CASSGLVGEETQYF. The chain uses TRBV5-5 and TRBJ2-5; 7 positions agree with TRBD2. V shed 4 bases and J 3 bases; nucleotides not matched to a gene: 6. The germline V gene has CDR1 SGHKS and CDR2 YYEKEE (reference sequence). CDR3 length equals 14 residues. The full variable domain, completed using reference TRBV5-5 and TRBJ2-5, is DAGVTQSPTHLIKTRGQQVTLRCSPISGHKSVSWYQQVLGQGPQFIFQYYEKEERGRGNFPDRFSARQFPNYSSELNVNALLLGDSALYLCASSGLVGEETQYFGPGTRLLVL.

The chain links TRBV2 to TRBJ2-1, with 7 bases aligning to TRBD2. The CDR3 totals 12 residues. Per germline, CDR1 SNHLY and CDR2 FYNNEI. As DNA, the CDR3 is TGTGTGCGGGAGAGCTCCTACAATGAGCAGTTCTTC. Amino acids: CVRESSYNEQFF.

The chain has TRBV20-1 and TRBJ2-1; maybe TRBD2 (6 bases). Germline loops: CDR1 DFQATT, CDR2 SNEGSKA (reference sequence). V lost 5 bases and J 8 bases, leaving 22 bases between the germline ends. CDR3 length equals 15 residues. The CDR3 sequence is CSAAPGEGILYEQFF. The CDR3 DNA reads as TGCAGTGCTGCCCCGGGGGAAGGGATCTTGTATGAGCAGTTCTTC.